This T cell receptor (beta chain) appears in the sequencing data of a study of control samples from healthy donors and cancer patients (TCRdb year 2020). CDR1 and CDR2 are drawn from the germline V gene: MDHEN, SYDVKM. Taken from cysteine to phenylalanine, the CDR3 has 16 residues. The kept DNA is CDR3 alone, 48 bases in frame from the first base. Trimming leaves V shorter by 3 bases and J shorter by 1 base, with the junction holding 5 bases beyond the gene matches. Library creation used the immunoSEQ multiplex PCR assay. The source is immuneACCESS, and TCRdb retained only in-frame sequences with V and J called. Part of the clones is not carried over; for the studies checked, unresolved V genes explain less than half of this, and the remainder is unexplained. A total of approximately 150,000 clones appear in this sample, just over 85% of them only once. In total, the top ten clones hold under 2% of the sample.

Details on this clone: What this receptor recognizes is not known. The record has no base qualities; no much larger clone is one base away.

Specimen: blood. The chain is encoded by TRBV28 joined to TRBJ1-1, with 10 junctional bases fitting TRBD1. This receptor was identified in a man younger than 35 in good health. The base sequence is TGTGCCAGCAGTTTTGGGAGACAGGGGGCGAACACTGAAGCTTTCTTT. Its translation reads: CASSFGRQGANTEAFF.